Below are 21 T cell receptor beta chains sequenced from a single sample in a study of T cells in narcolepsy. Profiling relied on immunoSEQ multiplex PCR, and the TCRdb table lists in-frame clones only, not all of them. The table lists about 40,000 clones, about nine tenths of them singletons. Specimen: CD45RA- memory CD4+ T cells from PBMCs. Receptors were obtained from a human donor with narcolepsy.

The chain recombines TRBV15 with TRBJ1-2; TRBD1 aligns across 9 bases. Germline CDR1 and CDR2: LNHNV and YYDKDF (reference sequence). This CDR3 is 15 amino acids long. V lost 1 base, J lost 7 bases, and 7 bases stayed unmatched. CDR3 protein: CATSRGTGTGSGYTF. DNA of the CDR3: TGTGCCACCAGCAGAGGGACCGGGACAGGGAGTGGCTACACCTTC.

V gene TRBV7-3 combines with J gene TRBJ1-5; a weak D match, TRBD1 (5 bases). The germline V gene has CDR1 SGHTA and CDR2 FQGTGA. The CDR3 has 13 residues. Trimming pared 5 bases from V and 9 bases from J, leaving 14 bases between. This chain's CDR3 is CASSLDSTGPQHF. CDR3 sequence (DNA): TGTGCCAGCAGCCTCGACAGCACAGGGCCCCAGCATTTT.

This chain connects TRBV28 to TRBJ2-7, with TRBD1 matching 8 bases. This CDR3 is 13 amino acids long. The V segment lost 6 bases and the J segment 7 bases; nucleotides outside the gene matches: 8. The germline gives CDR1 MDHEN, CDR2 SYDVKM. CDR3: CASRGQGAGEQYF. The CDR3 DNA reads as TGTGCCAGCAGAGGCCAGGGGGCGGGGGAGCAGTACTTC.

The chain has TRBV10-2 and TRBJ1-6, with D perhaps matching TRBD1 (5 bases). This CDR3 region has 11 residues. Germline V CDR1 and CDR2: WSHSY, SAAADI. Trimming took 7 bases from V and 12 from J, leaving 10 bases between them. CDR3 region: CASKQGVPLHF. CDR3 in DNA: TGCGCCAGCAAGCAGGGCGTACCCCTCCACTTT.

The chain links TRBV9 to TRBJ1-5; 7 bases are shared with TRBD1. The CDR3 totals 15 residues. Germline CDR1 is SGDLS and CDR2 is YYNGEE. V trimming: 2 bases; J trimming: 0 bases; junction bases outside the gene matches: 2. Here the CDR3 reads CASSVDRFSNQPQHF. DNA for the CDR3: TGTGCCAGCAGCGTGGACAGGTTTAGCAATCAGCCCCAGCATTTT.

The rearrangement joins TRBV4-1 to TRBJ1-2; 7 nucleotides align to TRBD1. V trimming: 4 bases; J trimming: 6 bases; junction bases outside the gene matches: 11. Germline CDR1 and CDR2: MGHRA and YSYEKL. This CDR3 is built from 15 residues. The CDR3, as DNA: TGCGCCAGCAGCCCTCGACAGGGCGGGTTCGATGGCTACACCTTC. Translated: CASSPRQGGFDGYTF.

The genes are TRBV14 and TRBJ1-6; D not resolved. CDR3 length equals 14 residues. V was cut by 0 bases and J by 7 bases, with 7 bases left in between. CDR1 is SGHDN and CDR2 is FVKESK in the germline V gene. CDR3 coding DNA: TGTGCCAGCAGCCAAGAGGCCAGAAATTCACCCCTCCACTTT. It translates to CASSQEARNSPLHF. The full variable domain, its missing parts supplied by reference TRBV14 and TRBJ1-6, is EAGVTQFPSHSVIEKGQTVTLRCDPISGHDNLYWYRRVMGKEIKFLLHFVKESKQDESGMPNNRFLAERTGGTYSTLKVQPAELEDSGVYFCASSQEARNSPLHFGNGTRLTVT.

The chain combines TRBV15 with TRBJ2-2, with 11 bases matching TRBD2. The CDR3 runs 14 residues. Germline V lookup: CDR1 LNHNV, CDR2 YYDKDF (reference sequence). V shed 4 bases and J 8 bases; nucleotides not matched to a gene: 3. Written as DNA, the CDR3 is TGTGCCACCAGCACCCGGACTAGCGGGGGGGAGCTGTTTTTT. It encodes CATSTRTSGGELFF.

The chain joins TRBV6-1 to TRBJ1-6, with a tentative D call TRBD1 (6 bases). V dropped 8 bases and J dropped 5 bases, with 13 bases sitting between them. Germline-derived CDR1 and CDR2 are MNHNS and SASEGT. The CDR3 covers 14 residues. CDR3 sequence reads: CASDWTANNSPLHF. The DNA for the CDR3 is TGTGCCAGCGACTGGACAGCAAATAATTCACCCCTCCACTTT.

The V gene is TRBV6-6, the J gene TRBJ2-2; D gene unclear. The V end was cut by 7 bases, the J end by 0 bases, with 9 bases between. This CDR3 spans 14 amino acids. Per germline, CDR1 MNHNY and CDR2 SVGAGI (reference sequence). CDR3 DNA sequence: TGTGCCAGCACTGCCTTTACGAACACCGGGGAGCTGTTTTTT. Its protein product is CASTAFTNTGELFF.

DNA of the CDR3: TGCGCCAGCAGCCGGGACGGGACCAATTCACCCCTCCACTTT. Its protein is CASSRDGTNSPLHF. The J gene is TRBJ1-6, the V gene TRBV5-1, with D possibly being TRBD1 (5 bases). V was pared by 4 bases and J by 7 bases, with 12 bases between. This CDR3 has 14 amino acids. Germline V gives CDR1 SGHRS, CDR2 YFSETQ.

The chain is built from TRBV7-2 and TRBJ1-2; 9 bases agree with TRBD1. This CDR3 comprises 14 residues. The V gene's germline CDR1 is SGHTA and CDR2 FQGNSA. V dropped 4 bases and J dropped 8; count of bases not matched to a gene: 8. CDR3 sequence (DNA): TGTGCCAGCAGCTCTTCGACAGGGGGGTACGGCTACACCTTC. Translating gives CASSSSTGGYGYTF.

The V call is TRBV11-3, the J call TRBJ2-7; tentatively, D is TRBD2 (5 bases). This CDR3 has 15 residues. Germline CDR1 and CDR2: SGHNT and YENEEA. V shed 0 bases and J shed 3 bases, with 12 bases lying between them. In nucleotides, the CDR3 is TGTGCCAGCAGCTTAGATTCGGGGAGCCGCTACGAGCAGTACTTC. Translating gives CASSLDSGSRYEQYF.

This chain links TRBV11-3 with TRBJ2-1; D might be TRBD2 (5 bases). The CDR3 contains 13 residues. V gave up 1 base and J gave up 10 bases, with 11 bases separating them. The germline gives CDR1 SGHNT, CDR2 YENEEA. The CDR3 region is CASSLVGMGEQFF. CDR3 bases: TGTGCCAGCAGCTTAGTCGGGATGGGAGAGCAGTTCTTC.

The V gene is TRBV13, the J gene TRBJ2-1, with 9 nucleotides matching TRBD2. The ends lost 5 bases at V and 10 bases at J; junction bases unmatched: 6. Germline V CDR1 and CDR2: PRHDT, FYEKMQ (reference sequence). The CDR3 loop spans 13 amino acids. CDR3 amino acids: CASSHSGSREQFF. CDR3 DNA: TGTGCCAGCAGCCATAGCGGGAGCCGGGAGCAGTTCTTC.

The rearrangement links TRBV6-1 to TRBJ2-3, with a possible D match to TRBD2 (6 bases). Trimming removed 0 bases at V and 6 bases at J, with 19 bases between. Germline lookup yields CDR1 MNHNS and CDR2 SASEGT. The CDR3 is 17 amino acids. This chain's CDR3 is CASSEASPGLIGDTQYF. DNA for the CDR3: TGTGCCAGCAGTGAAGCGAGCCCAGGACTAATCGGCGATACGCAGTATTTT.

V gene TRBV29-1 combines with J gene TRBJ2-5; D is unclear. Germline V CDR1 and CDR2: SQVTM, ANQGSEA. The CDR3 contains 14 residues. With 4 bases removed from V and 1 base from J, the gap between germline ends came to 13 bases. CDR3 DNA sequence: TGCAGCGTTGGTGGCCAATCCGCCCAAGAGACCCAGTACTTC. This encodes CSVGGQSAQETQYF.

The chain is built from TRBV19 and TRBJ2-7; tentatively, D is TRBD2 (7 bases). Germline V lookup: CDR1 LNHDA, CDR2 SQIVND (reference sequence). V was clipped by 5 bases and J by 3 bases, with 11 bases between them. This CDR3 contains 13 residues. CDR3 sequence: CASSERGGYEQYF. In nucleotides, the CDR3 is TGTGCCAGTAGTGAGAGGGGGGGCTACGAGCAGTACTTC. Full variable domain (remainder filled in from reference TRBV19 and TRBJ2-7): DGGITQSPKYLFRKEGQNVTLSCEQNLNHDAMYWYRQDPGQGLRLIYYSQIVNDFQKGDIAEGYSVSREKKESFPLTVTSAQKNPTAFYLCASSERGGYEQYFGPGTRLTVT.

V gene TRBV4-3 combines with J gene TRBJ1-3; D gene uncertain. V was shortened by 0 bases and J by 5 bases, with 14 bases between the two germline ends. CDR3 size: 16 residues. Germline lookup yields CDR1 LGHNA and CDR2 YSLEER. CDR3 amino acids: CASSQESPGFRNTIYF. CDR3 in DNA: TGCGCCAGCAGCCAAGAAAGCCCGGGTTTCAGAAACACCATATATTTT.

This clone has a single count. The CDR3 DNA reads TGTGCCAGCACGCCTTCACTAGCGGGGGGGAAGGAGACCCAGTACTTC. It codes for CASTPSLAGGKETQYF. The chain couples TRBV2 to TRBJ2-5; 13 bases fit TRBD2. CDR1 and CDR2 from the germline V gene are SNHLY and FYNNEI. The ends lost 7 bases at V and 5 bases at J; junction bases unmatched: 10. The CDR3 covers 16 residues.

This sequence joins TRBV19 and TRBJ2-5; D is perhaps TRBD1 or TRBD2 (5 bases each). There are 14 residues in the CDR3. The germline V gene has CDR1 LNHDA and CDR2 SQIVND (reference sequence). With 2 bases removed from V and 5 bases from J, the gap between germline ends came to 12 bases. The CDR3 nucleotides read TGTGCCAGTAGTATAAATCAGGGCGGGGAGACCCAGTACTTC. It is translated as CASSINQGGETQYF.